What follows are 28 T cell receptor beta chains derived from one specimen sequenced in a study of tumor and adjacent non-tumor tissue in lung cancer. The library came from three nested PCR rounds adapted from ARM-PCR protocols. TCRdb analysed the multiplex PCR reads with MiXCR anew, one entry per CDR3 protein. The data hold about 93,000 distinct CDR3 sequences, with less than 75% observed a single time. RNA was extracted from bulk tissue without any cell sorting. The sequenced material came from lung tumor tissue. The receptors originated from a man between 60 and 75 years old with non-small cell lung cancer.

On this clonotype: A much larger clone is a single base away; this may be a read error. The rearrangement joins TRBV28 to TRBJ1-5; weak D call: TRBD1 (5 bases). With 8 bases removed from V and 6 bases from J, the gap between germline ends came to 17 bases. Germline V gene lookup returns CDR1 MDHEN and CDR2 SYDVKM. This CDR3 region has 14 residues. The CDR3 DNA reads TGTGCCAGCCGGACTGGGGGGTTCAGTCAGCCCCAGCATTTT. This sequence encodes CASRTGGFSQPQHF.

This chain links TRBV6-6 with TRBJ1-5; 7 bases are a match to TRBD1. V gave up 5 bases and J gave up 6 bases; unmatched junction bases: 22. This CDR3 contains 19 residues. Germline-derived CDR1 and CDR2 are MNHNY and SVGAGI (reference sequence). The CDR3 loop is CASSPYIQIGQEDCQPQHF. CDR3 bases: TGTGCCAGCAGTCCATATATACAAATCGGACAGGAGGACTGTCAGCCCCAGCATTTT.

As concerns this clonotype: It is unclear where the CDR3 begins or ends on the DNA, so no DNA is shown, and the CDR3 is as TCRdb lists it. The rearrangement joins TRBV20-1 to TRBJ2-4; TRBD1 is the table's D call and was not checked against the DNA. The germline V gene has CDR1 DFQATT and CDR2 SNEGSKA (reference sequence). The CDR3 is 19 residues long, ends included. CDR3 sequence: CSALTWGQGAGVAKNIRYF.

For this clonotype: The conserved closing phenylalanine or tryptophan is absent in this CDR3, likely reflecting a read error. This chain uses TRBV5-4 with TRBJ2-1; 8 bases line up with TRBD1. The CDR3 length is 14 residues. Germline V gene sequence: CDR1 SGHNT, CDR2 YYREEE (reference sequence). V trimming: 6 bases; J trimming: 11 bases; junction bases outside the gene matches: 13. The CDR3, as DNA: TGTGCCAGCATCTTAGGACAGGGAAATGGGAAGCAGTTCCTC. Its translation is CASILGQGNGKQFL.

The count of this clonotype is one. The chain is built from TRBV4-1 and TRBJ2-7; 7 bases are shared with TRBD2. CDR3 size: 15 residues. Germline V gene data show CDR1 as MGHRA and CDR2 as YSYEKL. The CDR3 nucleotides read TGCGCAAGCGGCCAAGATCGGGGGGTCTACTACGAGCAGTACTTC. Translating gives CASGQDRGVYYEQYF.

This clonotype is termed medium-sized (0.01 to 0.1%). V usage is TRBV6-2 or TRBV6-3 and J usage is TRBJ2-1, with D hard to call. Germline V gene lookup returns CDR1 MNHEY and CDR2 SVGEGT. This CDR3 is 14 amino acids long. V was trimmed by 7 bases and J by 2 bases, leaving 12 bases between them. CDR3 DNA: TGTGCCAGCATGGCCCCCATAGCCTACAATGAGCAGTTCTTC. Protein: CASMAPIAYNEQFF.

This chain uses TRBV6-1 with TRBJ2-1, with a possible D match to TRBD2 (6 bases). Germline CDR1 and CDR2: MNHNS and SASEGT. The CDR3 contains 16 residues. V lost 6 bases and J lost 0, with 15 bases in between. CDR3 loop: CASRLAEGISYNEQFF. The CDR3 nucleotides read TGTGCCAGCAGGTTAGCGGAGGGGATCTCCTACAATGAGCAGTTCTTC.

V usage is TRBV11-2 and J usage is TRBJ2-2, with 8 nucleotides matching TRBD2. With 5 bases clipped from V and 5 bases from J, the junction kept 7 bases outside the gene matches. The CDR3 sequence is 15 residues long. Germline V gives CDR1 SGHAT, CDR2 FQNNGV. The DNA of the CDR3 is TGTGCCAGCAGCCGTCGTAGCGGGAATACCGGGGAGCTGTTTTTT. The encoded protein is CASSRRSGNTGELFF. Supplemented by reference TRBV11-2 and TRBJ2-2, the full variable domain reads EAGVAQSPRYKIIEKRQSVAFWCNPISGHATLYWYQQILGQGPKLLIQFQNNGVVDDSQLPKDRFSAERLKGVDSTLKIQPAKLEDSAVYLCASSRRSGNTGELFFGEGSRLTVL.

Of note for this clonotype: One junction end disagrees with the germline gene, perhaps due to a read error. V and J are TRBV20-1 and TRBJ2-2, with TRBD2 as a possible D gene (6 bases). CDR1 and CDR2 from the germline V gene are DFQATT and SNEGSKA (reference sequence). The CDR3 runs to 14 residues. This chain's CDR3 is CSATGTRNTGGLFF. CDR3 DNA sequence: TGCAGTGCCACCGGGACCAGGAATACCGGGGGGCTGTTTTTT.

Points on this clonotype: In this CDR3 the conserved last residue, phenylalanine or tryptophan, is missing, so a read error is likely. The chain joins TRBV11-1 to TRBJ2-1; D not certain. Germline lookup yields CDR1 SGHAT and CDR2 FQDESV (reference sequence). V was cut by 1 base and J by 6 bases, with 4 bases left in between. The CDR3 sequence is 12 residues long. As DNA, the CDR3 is TGTGCCAGCAGCTTAGAGGGCAATGAGCAGTTCTTA. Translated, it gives CASSLEGNEQFL.

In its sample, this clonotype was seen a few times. Here the CDR3 reads CASGGAGHTDTQYF. CDR3 DNA sequence: TGTGCCAGTGGCGGAGCGGGACACACAGATACGCAGTATTTT. This rearrangement joins TRBV19 to TRBJ2-3; tentatively, D is TRBD2 (7 bases). This CDR3 spans 14 amino acids. V gave up 8 bases and J gave up 2 bases, with 14 bases separating them. Germline CDR1 LNHDA, CDR2 SQIVND (reference sequence).

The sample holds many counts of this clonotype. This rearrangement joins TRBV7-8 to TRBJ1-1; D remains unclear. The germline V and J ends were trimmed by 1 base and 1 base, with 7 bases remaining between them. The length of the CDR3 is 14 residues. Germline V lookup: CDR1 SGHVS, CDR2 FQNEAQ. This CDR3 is CASSLGLRNTEAFF. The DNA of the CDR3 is TGTGCCAGCAGCTTAGGATTAAGGAACACTGAAGCTTTCTTT.

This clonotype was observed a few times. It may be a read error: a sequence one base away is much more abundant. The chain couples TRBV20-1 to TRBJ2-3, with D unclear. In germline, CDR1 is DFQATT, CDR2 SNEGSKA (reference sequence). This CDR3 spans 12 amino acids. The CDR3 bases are TGCAGTGTTAGACCCCGCGGAGATACGCAGTATTTT. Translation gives CSVRPRGDTQYF.

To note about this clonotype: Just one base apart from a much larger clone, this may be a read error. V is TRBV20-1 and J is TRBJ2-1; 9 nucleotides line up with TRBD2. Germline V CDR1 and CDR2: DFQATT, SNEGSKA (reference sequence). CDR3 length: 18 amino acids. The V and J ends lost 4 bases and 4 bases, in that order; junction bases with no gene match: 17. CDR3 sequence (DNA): TGCAGTGCTACTCTGCGTCTAGCGGGGCCTCGGGCTTACAATGAGCAGTTCTTC. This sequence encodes CSATLRLAGPRAYNEQFF.

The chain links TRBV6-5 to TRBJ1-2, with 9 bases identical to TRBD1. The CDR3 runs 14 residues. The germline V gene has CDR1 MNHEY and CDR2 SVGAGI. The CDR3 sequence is CANRKTGGNKGYTF. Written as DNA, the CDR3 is TGTGCTAACAGGAAGACAGGGGGTAATAAGGGCTACACCTTC.

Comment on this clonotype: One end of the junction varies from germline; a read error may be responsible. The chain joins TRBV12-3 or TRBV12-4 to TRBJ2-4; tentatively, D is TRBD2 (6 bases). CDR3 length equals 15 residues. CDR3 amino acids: CACSLRGRNKNIQYF. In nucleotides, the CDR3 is TGTGCCTGCAGTTTACGTGGGAGGAACAAAAACATTCAGTACTTC.

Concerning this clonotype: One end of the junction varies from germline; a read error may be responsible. CDR3 DNA sequence: TGTGGCAGCAGCGACCGGCAGCCAGACAATGAGCAGTTCTTC. The encoded protein is CGSSDRQPDNEQFF. V usage is TRBV6-5 and J usage is TRBJ2-1; D unresolved. The CDR3 spans 14 residues. Per germline, CDR1 MNHEY and CDR2 SVGAGI.

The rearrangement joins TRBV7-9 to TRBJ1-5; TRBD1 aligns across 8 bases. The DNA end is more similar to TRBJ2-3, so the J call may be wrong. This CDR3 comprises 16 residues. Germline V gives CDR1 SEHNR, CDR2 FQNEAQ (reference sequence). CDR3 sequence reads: CASSLDGTGSNQHQYF. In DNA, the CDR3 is TGTGCCAGCAGCTTAGACGGGACAGGTAGCAATCAGCACCAGTATTTT.

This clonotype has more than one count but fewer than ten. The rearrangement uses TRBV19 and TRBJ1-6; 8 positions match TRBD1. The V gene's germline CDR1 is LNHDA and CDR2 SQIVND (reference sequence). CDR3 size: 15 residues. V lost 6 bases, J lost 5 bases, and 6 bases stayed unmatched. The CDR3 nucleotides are TGTGCCAGTAGGCGCGACAGGGGCGATAATTCACCCCTCCACTTT. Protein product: CASRRDRGDNSPLHF.

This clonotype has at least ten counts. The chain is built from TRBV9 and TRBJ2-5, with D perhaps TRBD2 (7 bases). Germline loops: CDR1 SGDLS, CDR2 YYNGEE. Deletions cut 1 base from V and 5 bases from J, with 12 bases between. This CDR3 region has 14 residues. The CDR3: CASSVWGGGETQYF. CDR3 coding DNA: TGTGCCAGCAGCGTATGGGGGGGCGGGGAGACCCAGTACTTC. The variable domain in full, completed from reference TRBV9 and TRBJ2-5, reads DSGVTQTPKHLITATGQRVTLRCSPRSGDLSVYWYQQSLDQGLQFLIQYYNGEERAKGNILERFSAQQFPDLHSELNLSSLELGDSALYFCASSVWGGGETQYFGPGTRLLVL.

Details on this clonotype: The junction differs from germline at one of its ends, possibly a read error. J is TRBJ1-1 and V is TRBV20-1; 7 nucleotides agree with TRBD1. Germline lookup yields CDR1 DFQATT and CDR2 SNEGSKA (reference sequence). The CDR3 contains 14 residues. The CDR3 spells CNASAGGMNTGAFF. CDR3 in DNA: TGCAATGCTAGCGCAGGGGGAATGAACACTGGAGCTTTCTTT.

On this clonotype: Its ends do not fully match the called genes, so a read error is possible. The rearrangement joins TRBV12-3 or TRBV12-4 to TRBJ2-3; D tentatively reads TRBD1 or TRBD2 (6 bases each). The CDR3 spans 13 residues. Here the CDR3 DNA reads TGTACCAGCAACTTGCAGGGGAGGGATACGCAGTATTTT. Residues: CTSNLQGRDTQYF.

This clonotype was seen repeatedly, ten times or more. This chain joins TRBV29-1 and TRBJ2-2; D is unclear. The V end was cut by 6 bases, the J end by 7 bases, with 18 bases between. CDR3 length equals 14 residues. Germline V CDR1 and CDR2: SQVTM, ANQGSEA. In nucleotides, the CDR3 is TGCAGCGTGAGTAGCACCTTATTCGGCGGGGAGCTGTTTTTT. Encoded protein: CSVSSTLFGGELFF.

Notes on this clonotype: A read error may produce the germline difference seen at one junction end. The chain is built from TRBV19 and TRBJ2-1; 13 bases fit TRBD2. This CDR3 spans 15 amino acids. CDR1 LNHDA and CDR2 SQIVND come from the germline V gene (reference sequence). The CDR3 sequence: CASSRLAGGYNKQFF. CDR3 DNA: TGTGCCAGTAGTAGACTAGCGGGAGGATACAATAAGCAGTTCTTC.

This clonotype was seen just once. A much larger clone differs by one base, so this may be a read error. The CDR3 protein is CASSLTWGLNEKLFF. For the CDR3, the DNA is TGCGCCAGCAGCTTGACATGGGGCCTTAATGAAAAACTGTTTTTT. The genes are TRBV5-1 and TRBJ1-4; possible D gene TRBD1, 5 bases. Germline lookup yields CDR1 SGHRS and CDR2 YFSETQ. CDR3 length: 15 residues. V dropped 1 base and J dropped 4 bases, with 11 bases sitting between them.

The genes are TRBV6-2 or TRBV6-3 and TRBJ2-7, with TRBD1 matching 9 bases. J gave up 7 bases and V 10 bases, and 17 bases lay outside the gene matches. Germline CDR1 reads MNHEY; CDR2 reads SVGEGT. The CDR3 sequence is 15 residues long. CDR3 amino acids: CATLTRDRAKEEQYF. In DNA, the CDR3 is TGTGCCACCTTGACCCGGGACAGGGCTAAAGAAGAGCAGTACTTC.

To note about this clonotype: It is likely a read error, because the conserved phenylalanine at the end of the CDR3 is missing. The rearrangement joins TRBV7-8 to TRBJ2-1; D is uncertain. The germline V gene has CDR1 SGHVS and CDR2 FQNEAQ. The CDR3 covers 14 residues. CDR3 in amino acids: CASSLEVSYNDQFS. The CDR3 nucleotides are TGTGCCAGCAGCTTAGAGGTCTCCTACAATGACCAGTTCTCC.

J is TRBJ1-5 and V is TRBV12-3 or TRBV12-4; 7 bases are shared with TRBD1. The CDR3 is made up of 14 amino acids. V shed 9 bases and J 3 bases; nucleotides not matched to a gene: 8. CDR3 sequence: CASNPGQINQPQHF. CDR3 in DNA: TGTGCCAGTAATCCGGGACAGATCAATCAGCCCCAGCATTTT.